This is a list of T cell receptor beta chains from one sample in a study of T cell responses to AZD1222 COVID-19 vaccine. TCRdb keeps only in-frame clones here, not all; method: immunoSEQ multiplex PCR. The repertoire holds some 170,000 clones, with roughly nine tenths as singletons. The sequencing used peripheral blood, collected on day 0 of AZD1222 vaccination. The receptors come from an adult in good health. CDR3s include the opening cysteine and the closing phenylalanine or tryptophan. A D gene is named only where the DNA matches it firmly. Rows give clone size only sometimes, using once, few, many, or a class for an expanded clone.

CDR3nt	CDR3aa	v_gene	abundance	j_gene	d_gene
TGTGCCAGCTCACCCCTGACAGGGGAGGGTGAAGCTTTCTTT	CASSPLTGEGEAFF	TRBV18	.	TRBJ1-1	TRBD1
TGTGCCAGCAGCTTCAGCGGGGGGCTTCAAAATAATTCACCCCTCCACTTT	CASSFSGGLQNNSPLHF	TRBV7-6	.	TRBJ1-6	.
TGTGCCAGCAGCTTAGGACAGGGTAATGAAAAACTGTTTTTT	CASSLGQGNEKLFF	TRBV7-9	.	TRBJ1-4	TRBD1
TGTGCCTGGAGTGCGGGACTAGCGGCTGACAATGAGCAGTTCTTC	CAWSAGLAADNEQFF	TRBV30	.	TRBJ2-1	TRBD2
TGTGCCAGCAGCCCGACGGGACAGACCCCTGGCGGCTACACCTTC	CASSPTGQTPGGYTF	TRBV9	.	TRBJ1-2	TRBD1
TGTGCCAGCAGCCCACCGGGGTTTCAATCCGCCGGGGAGCTGTTTTTT	CASSPPGFQSAGELFF	TRBV7-9	.	TRBJ2-2	.
TGCAGCGCCCGACAGGGGAACACTGAAGCTTTCTTT	CSARQGNTEAFF	TRBV29-1	.	TRBJ1-1	TRBD1
TGTGCCAGCAGAGGGACAGTGAACACTGAAGCTTTCTTT	CASRGTVNTEAFF	TRBV12-3/TRBV12-4	.	TRBJ1-1	TRBD1
TGTGCCAGCAGCTACCGACTAGGGAACACCGGGGAGCTGTTTTTT	CASSYRLGNTGELFF	TRBV7-8	.	TRBJ2-2	.
TGTGCCAGCAGACCTAAGGGGATAGGTAATTCACCCCTCCACTTT	CASRPKGIGNSPLHF	TRBV27	once	TRBJ1-6	.
TGCAGCGTTGTCTCGGCGTTCGAGCAGTACTTC	CSVVSAFEQYF	TRBV29-1	.	TRBJ2-7	.
TGTGCCAGCAGGGTTGGCGGGGCACCCTCCTACGAGCAGTACTTC	CASRVGGAPSYEQYF	TRBV27	once	TRBJ2-7	.
TGTGCCAGCAGCTTAGACAGGGATCAGCCCCAGCATTTT	CASSLDRDQPQHF	TRBV7-9	.	TRBJ1-5	.
TGTGCCATCAGTGAGCCAGCGGAGACTAATGAGCAGTTCTTC	CAISEPAETNEQFF	TRBV10-3	.	TRBJ2-1	.
TGTGCCAGCAGCCAAGAGACGAGGACTGAAGCTTTCTTT	CASSQETRTEAFF	TRBV3-1/TRBV3-2	once	TRBJ1-1	.
TGCGCCAGCAGATCGGGGGAATATGGCTACACCTTC	CASRSGEYGYTF	TRBV10-2	.	TRBJ1-2	.
TGTGCCAGCAGCCGAACCTTAGCGGGGGCTGAGCAGTTCTTC	CASSRTLAGAEQFF	TRBV11-3	.	TRBJ2-1	TRBD2
TGTGCCAGCAGTGGAAAACAGGGTTGGGCCAAAAACATTCAGTACTTC	CASSGKQGWAKNIQYF	TRBV2	.	TRBJ2-4	.
TGTGCCAGCAGCTTCTCCGGGACTAGCGGATACGAGCAGTACTTC	CASSFSGTSGYEQYF	TRBV7-2	.	TRBJ2-7	TRBD2
TGCGCCAGCAGCCAAGCGGGAGGGCCGTCCGGGGAGCTGTTTTTT	CASSQAGGPSGELFF	TRBV4-1	.	TRBJ2-2	TRBD2
TGTGCCAGCAGCCCATCTGACAGGATACTCGAAGCTTTCTTT	CASSPSDRILEAFF	TRBV5-8	.	TRBJ1-1	.
TGCAGCGCAAGGGAGAGGTTCACTGAAGCTTTCTTT	CSARERFTEAFF	TRBV29-1	.	TRBJ1-1	.
TGTGCCTGGATGGCGGGGTCGTCCGCCGGGGAGCTGTTTTTT	CAWMAGSSAGELFF	TRBV30	.	TRBJ2-2	.
TGTGCCAGCAGCCACCCGCTAGAGGAGACCCAGTACTTC	CASSHPLEETQYF	TRBV12-3/TRBV12-4	once	TRBJ2-5	.
TGTGCCACCAGTGATCAGGTCGATACGCAGTATTTT	CATSDQVDTQYF	TRBV24-1	.	TRBJ2-3	.
TGCGCCAGCAGCTTGGGGGGTCCCACAGATACGCAGTATTTT	CASSLGGPTDTQYF	TRBV5-1	.	TRBJ2-3	.
TGTGCCAGCAGCGCCTACAGGGATATCTTTTTAACGAACACTGAAGCTTTCTTT	CASSAYRDIFLTNTEAFF	TRBV5-8	few	TRBJ1-1	.
TGTGCCAGCGAATCCGGTAAAAGGAGCTTCGCCGAGCAGTACTTC	CASESGKRSFAEQYF	TRBV28	.	TRBJ2-7	.
TGTGCCAGCTCACTTCCAGGAAATTCTAATGAAAAACTGTTTTTT	CASSLPGNSNEKLFF	TRBV18	.	TRBJ1-4	.
TGTGCCAGCAGCTTTAGCGGACCCACAGATACGCAGTATTTT	CASSFSGPTDTQYF	TRBV5-8	.	TRBJ2-3	.
TGTGCCAGCAGTGGGCTAGCGGGAGCGGACGAGCAGTACTTC	CASSGLAGADEQYF	TRBV2	.	TRBJ2-7	TRBD2
TGTGCCAGCAGTTTAACGACAGGGACTGGCTACACCTTC	CASSLTTGTGYTF	TRBV12-3/TRBV12-4	.	TRBJ1-2	TRBD1
TGTGCCAGCAACACCCGCGGGAGAGGGAATGAGCAGTTCTTC	CASNTRGRGNEQFF	TRBV27	.	TRBJ2-1	TRBD2
TGTGCCAGCAGCCCGGTGGGGGTTAGCACTGAAGCTTTCTTT	CASSPVGVSTEAFF	TRBV5-5	.	TRBJ1-1	.
TGTGCCAGCAAATTGCTAGCGGGGGGAGCCTACGAGCAGTACTTC	CASKLLAGGAYEQYF	TRBV6-5	.	TRBJ2-7	TRBD2
TGTGCCAGCAGCTTAGACTACCTCAATGAGCAGTTCTTC	CASSLDYLNEQFF	TRBV7-2	.	TRBJ2-1	.
TGTGCTTCTGGTTCTGGAAACACCATATATTTT	CASGSGNTIYF	TRBV12-3/TRBV12-4	.	TRBJ1-3	.
TGTGCCAGCAGTTTGACAGGGTTCAATCAGCCCCAGCATTTT	CASSLTGFNQPQHF	TRBV2	.	TRBJ1-5	TRBD1
TGCGCCAGCAGCTTTCGGGGGCAGGACCTCCTCAATGAGCAGTTCTTC	CASSFRGQDLLNEQFF	TRBV5-1	.	TRBJ2-1	.
TGTGCCAGCAGTGAAATCTGGGGGCGCTTAGGCGGGGAGCTGTTTTTT	CASSEIWGRLGGELFF	TRBV2	.	TRBJ2-2	.
TGTGCCACCAGCAGAGCAGGGGACAGGGTCGAGCAGTACTTC	CATSRAGDRVEQYF	TRBV15	.	TRBJ2-7	TRBD1
TGTGCCAGCAGTCTAGCGGGAGCAAACAATGAGCAGTTCTTC	CASSLAGANNEQFF	TRBV6-5	.	TRBJ2-1	TRBD2
TGTGCCAGTAAAATTTATCGTGAAGGCGTCTACGAGCAGTACTTC	CASKIYREGVYEQYF	TRBV19	.	TRBJ2-7	.
TGCGCCAGCAGCCACCTTGGACAGGGGTATGGCTACACCTTC	CASSHLGQGYGYTF	TRBV4-1	.	TRBJ1-2	TRBD1
TGTGCCAGCAGTTGGGACCCCCATCGGGAGAGCACAGATACGCAGTATTTT	CASSWDPHRESTDTQYF	TRBV27	.	TRBJ2-3	.
TGTGCCAGTAGTATACAGGGAGGGAGCACAGATACGCAGTATTTT	CASSIQGGSTDTQYF	TRBV19	.	TRBJ2-3	TRBD2
TGTGCCAGCAGTCCGGGACAGGGGGCGCCCGATAATTCACCCCTCCACTTT	CASSPGQGAPDNSPLHF	TRBV6-6	once	TRBJ1-6	TRBD1
TGTGCCAGCAGTCGGCCTGGGACAGGGGGCATATCCTACGAGCAGTACTTC	CASSRPGTGGISYEQYF	TRBV6-6	.	TRBJ2-7	TRBD1
TGCGCCAGCAGCCAAGGGACGGAAGAGACCCAGTACTTC	CASSQGTEETQYF	TRBV5-1	.	TRBJ2-5	.
TGTGCCAGCAGTGAAGCGCTGCTAGCGGGCAATTACAATGAGCAGTTCTTC	CASSEALLAGNYNEQFF	TRBV2	.	TRBJ2-1	TRBD2